This record looks at one T cell receptor (beta chain) sequence and its context. Its antigen is not identified. With a J-beta primer mix and a sample-barcoded 5' primer, a second PCR ran about 7 to 11 cycles. TCRdb analysed the 5' RACE reads with MiXCR anew, one entry per CDR3 protein. The sample has 1,500,000 or so distinct CDR3 sequences, approximately 43% seen once. CDR1 is MNHEY and CDR2 is SVGEGT in the germline V gene. There are 13 residues in the CDR3. Trimming shortened V by 7 bases and J by 5 bases, and 14 bases separated the two germline ends. This entry is derived from a study of blood T cells in healthy people across ages. Study-level points and caveats: Estimates of diversity drawn from one million T cells were considered underestimates. Naive T cell percentage showed a strong correlation with TCR beta diversity. Long-lived and aged donors differed, with more naive CD4+ cells and higher diversity in the long-lived.

Sequencing was done on a sample of blood. The TCR was taken from a young woman in good health. The chain links TRBV6-2 or TRBV6-3 to TRBJ2-5; no definite D call. The chain's CDR3 is CASTNNGLETQYF. The CDR3 bases are TGTGCCAGCACCAACAACGGGTTGGAGACCCAGTACTTC.